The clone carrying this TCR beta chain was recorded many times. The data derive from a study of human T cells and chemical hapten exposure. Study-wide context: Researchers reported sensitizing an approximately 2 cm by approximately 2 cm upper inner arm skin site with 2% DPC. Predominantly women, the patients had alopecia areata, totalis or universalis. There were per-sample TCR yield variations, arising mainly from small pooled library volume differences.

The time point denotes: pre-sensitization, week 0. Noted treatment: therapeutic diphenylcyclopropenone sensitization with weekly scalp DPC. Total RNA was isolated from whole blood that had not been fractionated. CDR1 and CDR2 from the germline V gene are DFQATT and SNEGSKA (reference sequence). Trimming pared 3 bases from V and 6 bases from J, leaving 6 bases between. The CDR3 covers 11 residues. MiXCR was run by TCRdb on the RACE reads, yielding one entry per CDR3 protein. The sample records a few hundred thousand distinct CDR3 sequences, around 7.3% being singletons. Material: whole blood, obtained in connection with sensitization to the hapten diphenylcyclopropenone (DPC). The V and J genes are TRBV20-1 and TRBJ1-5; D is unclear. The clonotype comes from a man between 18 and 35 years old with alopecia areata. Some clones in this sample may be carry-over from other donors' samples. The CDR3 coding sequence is TGCAGTGCTAGCACGCCTCAGCCCCAGCATTTT. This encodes CSASTPQPQHF.